This passage covers 2 T cell receptor beta chains from one sample sequenced in a study of identical twins. TCRdb recomputed calls from the 5' RACE reads with MiXCR, one row per CDR3 protein. The data contain 500,000 to 650,000 distinct CDR3 sequences, more than 20% of them singletons. The sample also formed part of further work on yellow fever vaccine responses in identical twins.

Sequenced: CD4+ T cells sorted from blood. These receptors were obtained from a woman younger than 30 in good health.

This clonotype was picked up a small number of times. The rearrangement links TRBV5-1 to TRBJ2-1; 14 bases line up with TRBD2. CDR1 is SGHRS, CDR2 YFSETQ, per germline. CDR3 length equals 18 residues. The V and J ends lost 4 bases and 5 bases, in that order; junction bases with no gene match: 11. The CDR3 DNA reads as TGCGCCAGCAGCCACTCCCCCGGGACTAGCGGGAGCCACAATGAGCAGTTCTTC. Its translation is CASSHSPGTSGSHNEQFF.

The sample holds a few counts of this clonotype. The chain is built from TRBV4-1 and TRBJ2-1, with a tentative D call TRBD1 (5 bases). This CDR3 has 15 amino acids. Trimming pared 2 bases from V and 9 bases from J, leaving 17 bases between. Germline-derived CDR1 and CDR2 are MGHRA and YSYEKL. CDR3 region: CASSQSGAKAPEQFF. The CDR3 DNA sequence: TGCGCCAGCAGCCAAAGTGGGGCCAAGGCCCCTGAGCAGTTCTTC.